This T cell receptor (beta chain) was sequenced during a study of OX40 agonist ivuxolimab in advanced cancers. V lost 0 bases and J lost 0, with 13 bases in between. Germline V gene data show CDR1 as SGHTA and CDR2 as FQGNSA. The CDR3 is 17 amino acids. The repertoire was sequenced with immunoSEQ multiplex PCR; TCRdb's copy has only in-frame clones and lacks some. The profile covers 35,000 to 55,000 clones, with about 90% appearing a single time and 4.5% to 6% taken by the ten largest. V and J are TRBV7-2 and TRBJ2-3; D gene uncertain. The source was CD4+ or CD8+ T cells sorted from blood, collected in a trial of the OX40 agonist ivuxolimab. The sequence was collected from an adult with an advanced solid tumor such as melanoma, head and neck, liver or kidney cancer. CDR3 loop: CASSLASVAFSTDTQYF. The CDR3 region has the DNA TGTGCCAGCAGCTTAGCGTCTGTTGCTTTTAGCACAGATACGCAGTATTTT.